This TCR beta chain was obtained from a study of control samples from healthy donors and cancer patients. The method was immunoSEQ multiplex PCR; TCRdb's version includes in-frame clones alone and lacks a portion of them. This table holds some 120,000 clones, approximately 84% found once. The length of the CDR3 is 17 residues. Germline V gene lookup returns CDR1 MNHEY and CDR2 SMNVEV (reference sequence). Of note for this clone: The junction departs from germline at one end; a sequencing error may be responsible.

This sequence joins TRBV27 and TRBJ1-4; 7 nucleotides agree with TRBD1. Material for sequencing was blood. The receptor was isolated from a man aged 18 to 29 in good health. This CDR3 is CASSLSWSGTANEKLFF. CDR3 in DNA: TGTGCCAGCAGTCTATCTTGGTCCGGGACAGCAAATGAAAAACTGTTTTTT.